Listed below are T cell receptor beta chains from one sample, sequenced in a study of Tregs in tolerant kidney transplant recipients. Assay: immunoSEQ multiplex PCR; the TCRdb copy retains only in-frame clones and omits some. The sample has about 240,000 clones, more than 65% seen once. Sequencing was performed on CD4+ T cells from blood. These TCRs come from a human donor in good health. The CDR3 runs from the conserved cysteine through the conserved F or W. Each record gives: D gene, V gene, J gene, clone size, CDR3 protein, CDR3 DNA. D genes are given only for firm matches. Part of the rows lack a size; the others show once, few, many or a class for expanded clones.

.,TRBV30,TRBJ1-1,.,CAWSVGGLTEAFF,TGTGCCTGGAGTGTCGGAGGGCTTACTGAAGCTTTCTTT
TRBD2,TRBV7-9,TRBJ2-7,.,CASSSNSGGPYEQYF,TGTGCCAGCAGCTCCAATAGCGGGGGCCCCTACGAGCAGTACTTC
.,TRBV5-4,TRBJ1-2,.,CASSSDRTGYTF,TGTGCCAGCAGCTCGGACAGAACTGGCTACACCTTC
TRBD1,TRBV5-1,TRBJ1-2,.,CATNPGQGAPNYGYTF,TGCGCCACAAACCCGGGACAGGGGGCGCCTAACTATGGCTACACCTTC
.,TRBV6-5,TRBJ2-5,.,CASSYEGRVGETQYF,TGTGCCAGCAGTTACGAGGGCAGGGTTGGAGAGACCCAGTACTTC
.,TRBV7-9,TRBJ2-1,.,CASSLLGALNEQFF,TGTGCCAGCAGTCTGTTGGGCGCACTCAATGAGCAGTTCTTC
.,TRBV18,TRBJ2-1,few,CASSPDTYNEQFF,TGTGCCAGCTCACCTGACACCTACAATGAGCAGTTCTTC
TRBD1,TRBV19,TRBJ1-2,.,CASSTTGIGDYGYTF,TGTGCCAGTAGTACGACAGGGATCGGAGACTATGGCTACACCTTC
TRBD2,TRBV15,TRBJ2-3,few,CATSRTTSGSTDTQYF,TGTGCCACCAGCAGAACGACTAGCGGGAGCACAGATACGCAGTATTTT
.,TRBV6-1,TRBJ1-5,.,CASSPDRADNQPQHF,TGTGCCAGCAGTCCGGACCGCGCCGACAATCAGCCCCAGCATTTT
.,TRBV10-1,TRBJ2-3,.,CASSENRAKSDTQYF,TGCGCCAGCAGTGAGAACAGGGCGAAGTCAGATACGCAGTATTTT
TRBD2,TRBV27,TRBJ2-7,.,CASRRQRGEQYF,TGTGCCAGCAGAAGGCAGCGGGGCGAGCAGTACTTC
.,TRBV7-9,TRBJ2-7,few,CASSLADEQYF,TGTGCCAGCAGCTTGGCAGACGAGCAGTACTTC
.,TRBV18,TRBJ2-7,.,CASSQRQALTTYEQYF,TGTGCCAGCTCACAGAGACAGGCGCTTACCACCTACGAGCAGTACTTC
TRBD2,TRBV19,TRBJ2-7,.,CASSIVTSEYYEQYF,TGTGCCAGTAGTATAGTTACTAGCGAGTATTACGAGCAGTACTTC
.,TRBV9,TRBJ2-5,.,CASSVALGAGRQETQYF,TGTGCCAGCAGCGTAGCTTTAGGGGCAGGAAGACAAGAGACCCAGTACTTC
.,TRBV6-1,TRBJ1-2,once,CASSAQILANYGYTF,TGTGCCAGCAGTGCCCAGATTTTAGCTAACTATGGCTACACCTTC
.,TRBV7-6,TRBJ2-1,.,CASSLASRPTYNEQFF,TGTGCCAGCAGCTTAGCGAGTAGACCGACTTACAATGAGCAGTTCTTC
TRBD2,TRBV29-1,TRBJ2-5,.,CSAPSTSGSWQETQYF,TGCAGCGCTCCGTCGACTAGCGGGAGTTGGCAAGAGACCCAGTACTTC
TRBD2,TRBV18,TRBJ2-7,.,CASSTTLAASYEQYF,TGTGCCAGCTCGACCACGCTAGCGGCCTCCTACGAGCAGTACTTC
TRBD1,TRBV10-2,TRBJ1-4,.,CASLDRGKSEKLFF,TGCGCCAGCCTCGACAGGGGCAAGAGTGAAAAACTGTTTTTT
TRBD1,TRBV6-5,TRBJ2-7,.,CASSHRDRGSYEQYF,TGTGCCAGCAGTCACCGGGACAGAGGATCCTACGAGCAGTACTTC
TRBD2,TRBV7-6,TRBJ2-3,.,CASSLTGTSSFVVDTQYF,TGTGCCAGCAGCTTAACCGGGACTAGCTCCTTCGTGGTGGATACGCAGTATTTT
.,TRBV5-1,TRBJ2-5,.,CASSFGQPFQETQYF,TGCGCCAGCAGCTTCGGACAGCCCTTCCAAGAGACCCAGTACTTC